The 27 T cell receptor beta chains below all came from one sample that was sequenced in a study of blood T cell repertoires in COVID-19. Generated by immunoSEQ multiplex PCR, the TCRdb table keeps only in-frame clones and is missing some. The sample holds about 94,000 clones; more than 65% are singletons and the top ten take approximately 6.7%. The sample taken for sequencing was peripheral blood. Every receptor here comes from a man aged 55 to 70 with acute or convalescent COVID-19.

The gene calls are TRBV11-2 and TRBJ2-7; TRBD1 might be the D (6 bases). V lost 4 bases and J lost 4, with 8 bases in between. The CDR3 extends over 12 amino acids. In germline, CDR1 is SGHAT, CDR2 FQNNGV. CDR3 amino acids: CASSSDRYEQYF. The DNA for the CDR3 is TGTGCCAGCAGCTCCGACAGGTACGAGCAGTACTTC. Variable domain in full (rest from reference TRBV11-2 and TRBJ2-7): EAGVAQSPRYKIIEKRQSVAFWCNPISGHATLYWYQQILGQGPKLLIQFQNNGVVDDSQLPKDRFSAERLKGVDSTLKIQPAKLEDSAVYLCASSSDRYEQYFGPGTRLTVT.

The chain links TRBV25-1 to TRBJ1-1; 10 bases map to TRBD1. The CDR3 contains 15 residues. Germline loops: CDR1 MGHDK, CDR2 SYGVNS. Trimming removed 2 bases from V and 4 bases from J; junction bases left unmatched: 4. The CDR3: CASSERGTGVTEAFF. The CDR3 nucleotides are TGTGCCAGCAGTGAACGAGGGACAGGGGTCACTGAAGCTTTCTTT.

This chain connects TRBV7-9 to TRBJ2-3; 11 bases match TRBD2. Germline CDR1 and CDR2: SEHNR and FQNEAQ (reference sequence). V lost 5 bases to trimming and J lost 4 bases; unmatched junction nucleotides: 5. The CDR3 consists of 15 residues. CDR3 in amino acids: CASSALAGGPDTQYF. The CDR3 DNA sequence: TGTGCCAGCAGCGCTCTAGCGGGGGGCCCAGATACGCAGTATTTT. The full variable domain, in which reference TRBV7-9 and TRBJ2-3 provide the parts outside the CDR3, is DTGVSQNPRHKITKRGQNVTFRCDPISEHNRLYWYRQTLGQGPEFLTYFQNEAQLEKSRLLSDRFSAERPKGSFSTLEIQRTEQGDSAMYLCASSALAGGPDTQYFGPGTRLTVL.

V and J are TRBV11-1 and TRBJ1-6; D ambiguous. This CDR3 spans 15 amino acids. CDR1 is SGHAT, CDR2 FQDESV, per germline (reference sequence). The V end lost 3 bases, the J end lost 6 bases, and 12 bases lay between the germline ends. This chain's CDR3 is CASSFSARGNSPLHF. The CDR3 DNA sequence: TGTGCCAGCAGCTTTAGTGCCCGGGGTAATTCACCCCTCCACTTT. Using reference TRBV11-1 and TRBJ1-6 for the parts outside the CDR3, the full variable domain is EAEVAQSPRYKITEKSQAVAFWCDPISGHATLYWYRQILGQGPELLVQFQDESVVDDSQLPKDRFSAERLKGVDSTLKIQPAELGDSAMYLCASSFSARGNSPLHFGNGTRLTVT.

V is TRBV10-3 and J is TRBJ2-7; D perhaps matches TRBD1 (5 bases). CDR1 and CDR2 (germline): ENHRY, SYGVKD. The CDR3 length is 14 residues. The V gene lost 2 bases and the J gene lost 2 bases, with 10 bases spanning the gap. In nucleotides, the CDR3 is TGTGCCATCAGTGAGACTGGACAAGCCTACGAGCAGTACTTC. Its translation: CAISETGQAYEQYF.

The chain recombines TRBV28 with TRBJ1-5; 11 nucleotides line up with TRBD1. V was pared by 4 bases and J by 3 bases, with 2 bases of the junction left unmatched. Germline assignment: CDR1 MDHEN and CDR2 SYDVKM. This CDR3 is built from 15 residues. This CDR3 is CASSWGQGDNQPQHF. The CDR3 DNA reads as TGTGCCAGCAGTTGGGGACAGGGGGACAATCAGCCCCAGCATTTT.

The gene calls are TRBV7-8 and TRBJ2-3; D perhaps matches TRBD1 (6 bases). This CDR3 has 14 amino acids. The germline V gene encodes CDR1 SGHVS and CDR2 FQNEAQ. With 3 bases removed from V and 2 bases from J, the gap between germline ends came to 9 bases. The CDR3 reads CASSLNRATDTQYF. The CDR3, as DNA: TGTGCCAGCAGCTTGAACAGGGCCACAGATACGCAGTATTTT.

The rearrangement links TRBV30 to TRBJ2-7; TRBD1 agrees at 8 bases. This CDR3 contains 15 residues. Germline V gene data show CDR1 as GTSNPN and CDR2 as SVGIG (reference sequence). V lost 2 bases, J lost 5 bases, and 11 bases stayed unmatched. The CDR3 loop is CAWSPRRTGRNEQYF. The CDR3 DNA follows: TGTGCCTGGAGTCCCCGCCGGACAGGGAGAAACGAGCAGTACTTC.

The CDR3 sequence: CASRTGLGQPQHF. The CDR3, as DNA: TGTGCCAGCAGAACAGGGTTGGGACAGCCCCAGCATTTT. The rearrangement links TRBV12-3 or TRBV12-4 to TRBJ1-5, with D tentatively TRBD1 (6 bases). This CDR3 spans 13 amino acids. The germline V and J ends were trimmed by 6 bases and 7 bases, with 13 bases remaining between them.

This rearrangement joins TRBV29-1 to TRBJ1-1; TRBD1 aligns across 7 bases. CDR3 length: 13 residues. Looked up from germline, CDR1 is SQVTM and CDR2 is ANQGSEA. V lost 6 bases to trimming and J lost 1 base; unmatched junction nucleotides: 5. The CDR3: CSVGQLKNTEAFF. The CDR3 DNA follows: TGCAGCGTGGGACAGTTGAAGAACACTGAAGCTTTCTTT.

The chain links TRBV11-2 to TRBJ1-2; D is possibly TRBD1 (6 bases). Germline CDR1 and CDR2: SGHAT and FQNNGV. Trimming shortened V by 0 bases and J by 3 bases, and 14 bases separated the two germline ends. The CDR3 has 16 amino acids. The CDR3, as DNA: TGTGCCAGCAGCTTAGACCGAGGGACATTAGACTATGGCTACACCTTC. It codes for CASSLDRGTLDYGYTF.

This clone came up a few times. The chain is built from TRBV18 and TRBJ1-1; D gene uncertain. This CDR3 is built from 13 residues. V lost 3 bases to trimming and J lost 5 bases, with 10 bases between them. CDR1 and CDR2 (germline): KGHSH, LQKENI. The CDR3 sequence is CASSPKRGTEAFF. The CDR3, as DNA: TGTGCCAGCTCACCCAAACGGGGAACTGAAGCTTTCTTT.

The DNA of the CDR3 is TGTGCCAGCAGCGTGCGGGGTGTGGCTTTCTTT. As protein: CASSVRGVAFF. The genes are TRBV3-1 (or the pseudogene TRBV3-2) and TRBJ1-1; no clear D gene. CDR1 and CDR2 from the germline V gene are LGHDT and YNNKEL (reference sequence). Trimming stripped 5 bases from V and 11 bases from J, with 12 bases between. The CDR3 has 11 residues.

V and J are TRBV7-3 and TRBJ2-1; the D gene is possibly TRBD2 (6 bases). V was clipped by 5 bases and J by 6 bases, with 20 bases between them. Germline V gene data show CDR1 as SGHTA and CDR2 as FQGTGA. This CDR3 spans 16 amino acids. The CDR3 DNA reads TGTGCCAGCAGCCCAAAGTCGGGGACTGTAGGCAATGAGCAGTTCTTC. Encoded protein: CASSPKSGTVGNEQFF.

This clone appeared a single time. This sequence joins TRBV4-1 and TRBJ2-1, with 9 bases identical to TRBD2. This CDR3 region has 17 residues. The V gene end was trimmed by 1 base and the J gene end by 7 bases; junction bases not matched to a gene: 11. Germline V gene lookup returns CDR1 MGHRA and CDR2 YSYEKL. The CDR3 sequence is CASSQALRAGGFNEQFF. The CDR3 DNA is TGCGCCAGCAGCCAAGCCCTTAGAGCGGGGGGCTTTAATGAGCAGTTCTTC.

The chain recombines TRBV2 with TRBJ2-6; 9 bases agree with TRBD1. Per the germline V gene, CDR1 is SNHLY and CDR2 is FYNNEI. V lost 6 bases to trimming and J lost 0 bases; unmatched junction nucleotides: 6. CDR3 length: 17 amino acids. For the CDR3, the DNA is TGTGCCAGCAGCGGGGACAGGGACCGCTCTGGGGCCAACGTCCTGACTTTC. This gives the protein CASSGDRDRSGANVLTF.

The CDR3 sequence is CATSTGGRGLPRGTEAFF. The CDR3 DNA is TGTGCCACGTCCACGGGGGGCCGCGGTCTCCCCCGGGGGACTGAAGCTTTCTTT. J is TRBJ1-1 and V is TRBV25-1, with D possibly TRBD1 on 6 matching bases. The length of the CDR3 is 18 residues. Germline CDR1 MGHDK, CDR2 SYGVNS. Trimming took off 10 bases at V and 5 bases at J, with 32 bases between the two ends.

The CDR3: CASSTGQANTEAFF. The CDR3 DNA is TGTGCCAGCAGCACAGGACAGGCGAACACTGAAGCTTTCTTT. The chain has TRBV9 and TRBJ1-1, with 7 positions matching TRBD1. The CDR3 length is 14 residues. The J segment lost 1 base and the V segment lost 4 bases, leaving 4 bases of the junction unmatched. Per germline, CDR1 SGDLS and CDR2 YYNGEE.

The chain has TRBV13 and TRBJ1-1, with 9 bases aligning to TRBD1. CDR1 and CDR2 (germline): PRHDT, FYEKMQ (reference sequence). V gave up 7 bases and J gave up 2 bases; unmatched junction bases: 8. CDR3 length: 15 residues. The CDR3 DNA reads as TGTGCCAGCACCTTGGGGACAGGGCCAAACACTGAAGCTTTCTTT. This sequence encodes CASTLGTGPNTEAFF.

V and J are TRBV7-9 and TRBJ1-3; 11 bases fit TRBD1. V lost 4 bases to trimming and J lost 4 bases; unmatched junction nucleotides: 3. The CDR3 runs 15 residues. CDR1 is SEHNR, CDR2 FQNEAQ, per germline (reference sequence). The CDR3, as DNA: TGTGCCAGCAGCTGGACAGGGGGCAACGGAAACACCATATATTTT. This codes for CASSWTGGNGNTIYF.

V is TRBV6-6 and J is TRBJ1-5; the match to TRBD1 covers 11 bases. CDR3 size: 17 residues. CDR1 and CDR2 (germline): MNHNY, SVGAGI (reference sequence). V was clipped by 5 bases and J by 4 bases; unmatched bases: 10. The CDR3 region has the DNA TGTGCCAGCAGTCCCGGGACAGGGGGTTTGAGGAATCAGCCCCAGCATTTT. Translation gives CASSPGTGGLRNQPQHF.

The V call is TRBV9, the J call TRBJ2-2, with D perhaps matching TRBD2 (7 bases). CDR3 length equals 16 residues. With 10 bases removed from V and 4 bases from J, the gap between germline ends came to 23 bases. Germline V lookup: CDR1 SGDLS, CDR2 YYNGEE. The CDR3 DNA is TGTGCCCGCCGCCTCTGGGGGGGGGCCTCCACCGGGGAGCTGTTTTTT. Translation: CARRLWGGASTGELFF. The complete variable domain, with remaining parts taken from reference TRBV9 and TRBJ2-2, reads DSGVTQTPKHLITATGQRVTLRCSPRSGDLSVYWYQQSLDQGLQFLIQYYNGEERAKGNILERFSAQQFPDLHSELNLSSLELGDSALYFCARRLWGGASTGELFFGEGSRLTVL.

The CDR3 reads CASSPPGYGETQYF. The CDR3 region has the DNA TGTGCCAGCAGCCCACCGGGGTACGGAGAGACCCAGTACTTC. V gene TRBV5-4 combines with J gene TRBJ2-5; D might be TRBD2 (5 bases). CDR3 size: 14 residues. Trimming removed 4 bases at V and 4 bases at J, with 14 bases between. Germline V gene data show CDR1 as SGHNT and CDR2 as YYREEE (reference sequence).

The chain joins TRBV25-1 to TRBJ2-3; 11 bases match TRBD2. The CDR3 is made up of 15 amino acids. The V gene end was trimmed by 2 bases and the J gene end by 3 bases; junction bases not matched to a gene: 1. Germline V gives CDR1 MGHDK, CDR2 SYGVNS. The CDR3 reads CASSELAGGTDTQYF. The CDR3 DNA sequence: TGTGCCAGCAGTGAACTAGCGGGGGGAACAGATACGCAGTATTTT.

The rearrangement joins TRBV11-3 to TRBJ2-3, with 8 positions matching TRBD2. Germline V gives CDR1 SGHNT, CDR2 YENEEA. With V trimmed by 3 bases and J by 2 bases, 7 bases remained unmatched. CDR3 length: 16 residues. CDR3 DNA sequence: TGTGCCAGCAGCTTGGCCCGCGGGGGGATCACAGATACGCAGTATTTT. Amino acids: CASSLARGGITDTQYF.

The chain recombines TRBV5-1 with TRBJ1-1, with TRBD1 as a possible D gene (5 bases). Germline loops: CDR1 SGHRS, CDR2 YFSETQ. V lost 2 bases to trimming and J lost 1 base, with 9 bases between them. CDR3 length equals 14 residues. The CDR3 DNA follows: TGCGCCAGCAGCTTATGGGGGGAGAACACTGAAGCTTTCTTT. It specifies CASSLWGENTEAFF.

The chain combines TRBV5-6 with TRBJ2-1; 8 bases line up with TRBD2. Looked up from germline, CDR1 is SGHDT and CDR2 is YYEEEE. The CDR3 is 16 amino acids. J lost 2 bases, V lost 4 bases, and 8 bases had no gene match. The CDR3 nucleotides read TGTGCCAGCAGCACCATAGCGGGGAGACCCTACAATGAGCAGTTCTTC. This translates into CASSTIAGRPYNEQFF.